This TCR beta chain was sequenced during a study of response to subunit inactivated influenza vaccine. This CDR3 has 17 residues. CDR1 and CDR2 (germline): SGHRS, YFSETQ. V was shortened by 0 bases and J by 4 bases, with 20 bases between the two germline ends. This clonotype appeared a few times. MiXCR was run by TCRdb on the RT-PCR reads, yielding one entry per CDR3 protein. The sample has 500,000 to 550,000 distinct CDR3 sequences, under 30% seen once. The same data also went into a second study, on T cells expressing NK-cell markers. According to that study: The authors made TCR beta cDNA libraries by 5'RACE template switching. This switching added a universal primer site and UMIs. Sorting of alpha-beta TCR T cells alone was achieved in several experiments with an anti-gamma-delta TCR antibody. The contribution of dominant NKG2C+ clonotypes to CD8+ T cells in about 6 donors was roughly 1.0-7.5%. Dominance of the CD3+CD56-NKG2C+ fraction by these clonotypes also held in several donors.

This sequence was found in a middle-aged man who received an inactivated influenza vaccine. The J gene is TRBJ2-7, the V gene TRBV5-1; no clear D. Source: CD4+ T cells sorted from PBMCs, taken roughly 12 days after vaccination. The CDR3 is CASSLGVVGPPAYEQYF. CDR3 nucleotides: TGCGCCAGCAGCTTGGGCGTGGTAGGGCCACCGGCGTACGAGCAGTACTTC.